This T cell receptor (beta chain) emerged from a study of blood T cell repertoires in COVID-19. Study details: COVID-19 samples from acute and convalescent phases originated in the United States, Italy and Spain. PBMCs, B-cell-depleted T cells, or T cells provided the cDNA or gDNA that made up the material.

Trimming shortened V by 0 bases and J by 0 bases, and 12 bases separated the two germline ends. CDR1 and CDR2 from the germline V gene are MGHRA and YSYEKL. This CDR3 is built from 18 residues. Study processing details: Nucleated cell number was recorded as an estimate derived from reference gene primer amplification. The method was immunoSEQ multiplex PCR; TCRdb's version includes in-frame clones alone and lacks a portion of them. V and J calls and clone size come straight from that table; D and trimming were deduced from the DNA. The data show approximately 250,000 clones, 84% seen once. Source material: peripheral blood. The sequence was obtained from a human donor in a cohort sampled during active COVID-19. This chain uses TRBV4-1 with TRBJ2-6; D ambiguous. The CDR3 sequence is CASSQERGELSGANVLTF. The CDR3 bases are TGCGCCAGCAGCCAAGAACGCGGTGAGCTCTCTGGGGCCAACGTCCTGACTTTC.